This T cell receptor (beta chain) was documented in a study of identical twins (TCRdb year 2016). Turning to the overall study: TCR alpha and beta repertoires from monozygotic twins, unrelated adults of various ages and cord blood were deep-sequenced to test whether fetal clonotypes persist. To rule out contamination, replicate twin experiments were performed at different times with different library preparation protocols. Broader findings and caveats from the paper: Zero-insertion analyses could be partly confounded by invariant T cells such as MAIT and iNKT, though diverse VJ usage argued against such confounding for most clonotypes. Because the same donors could not be followed over many years, the conclusions depended on cross-sectional statistical analysis. In monozygotic twins, recombination models systematically underestimated out-of-frame TCR alpha sharing, but the models matched the sharing seen between unrelated individuals. Excess twin sharing in beta out-of-frame sequences was weaker because fewer shared sequences lowered the signal-to-noise ratio. Abundant cord blood beta clonotypes had fewer insertions, young adult naive repertoires showed a similar but weaker trend, and memory repertoires showed no such trend. Out-of-frame TCR alpha sequences shared between twins showed an excess of low generation-probability sequences compared with coincidental sharing between unrelated individuals.

Libraries were prepared through 5' RACE. Sequencing relied on an Illumina HiSeq 2000. Template switching added a universal primer binding site, and the final cDNA carried a unique molecular identifier that allowed TCR cDNA molecules to be counted accurately. First-strand cDNA for TCR alpha and beta chains was synthesized from specific primers in the conserved constant-segment region. To control for contamination, every cDNA library was double barcoded, receiving both a SMART-Mk sample barcode and Illumina barcodes. Two successive PCR steps introduced TruSeq adapter sequences along with Illumina sample barcodes. TCR alpha and beta cDNA libraries were sequenced on the Illumina HiSeq platform with custom primers. In the authors' own workflow: MiGEC processed the raw reads to extract unique molecular identifiers, while MiXCR was used to determine the CDR3 positions. Recombination models were inferred per individual with the repgenHMM and IGoR tools using an EM algorithm. Shared clonotypes were analyzed with the tcR package in R, and sharing was normalized by the product of cloneset sizes. To study raw recombination without the effects of thymic and clonal selection, out-of-frame nonproductive sequences were analyzed. TCRdb took the public reads, trimmed them with fastp at Q25, ran MiXCR for clone calling and kept in-frame beta chains. Identical CDR3 proteins give one entry, which carries the most common genes and DNA. The authors' filters were not applied to this entry. In this sample the table shows 1.5 million to 2 million distinct CDR3 sequences, under 35% of which occur a single time. Of the sample, more than 0.25% is held by the ten largest clones.

About this clonotype: The clone's antigen remains unknown. Base qualities are not at hand, and no much larger clone is one base apart.

Every donor was a healthy Caucasian. The cysteine opens and the phenylalanine closes a CDR3 of 17 amino acids. The kept DNA is CDR3 alone, 51 bases in frame from the first base. Between the V and J ends, shortened by 2 bases and 4 bases respectively, the junction contains 21 bases. CDR1 DFQATT and CDR2 SNEGSKA are derived from the germline V gene (reference sequence). The sequence is built from TRBV20-1 and TRBJ2-1; the D gene identity is not certain. The clonotype was recovered from a newborn girl in good health. The sample consisted of cord blood. The nucleotide sequence is TGCAGTGCTAGAAAAGGAACCCGAGACTTACTTTACAATGAGCAGTTCTTC. Translated, this gives CSARKGTRDLLYNEQFF.